This is a list of T cell receptor beta chains from one sample in a study of identical twins. A single record per CDR3 protein comes from TCRdb applying MiXCR to the 5' RACE reads. The table records roughly 240,000 distinct CDR3 sequences, 5.5% to 8% of them present only once. The sample was also reused in another study, on yellow fever vaccine responses in identical twins.

Specimen: memory (CD45RO+) T cells sorted from blood. All receptors derive from a woman between 18 and 29 years old in good health. Each CDR3 is given without its conserved first and last residue. A D gene is named only where the DNA matches it firmly.

d_call | cdr3_length | v_call | cdr3_aa
- | 13 | TRBV27 | ASSLLARRNTEAF
- | 20 | TRBV6-7 | ASRLRDKAPCGRVISYNEQF
- | 13 | TRBV4-2 | ASSQFWARGETQY
TRBD1 | 11 | TRBV27 | ASSFAQGMVQF
- | 12 | TRBV4-2 | ASSQPKRWETQY
TRBD2 | 13 | TRBV3-1 | ASCQAGGRGNEQF
TRBD2 | 13 | TRBV19 | ASTRLAGTYNEQF
TRBD2 | 12 | TRBV12-3/TRBV12-4 | ASSFSSGSYEQY
TRBD2 | 19 | TRBV15 | ATSRDSASGGRAMAKNIQY
- | 12 | TRBV14 | ASSHGTPKETQY
- | 12 | TRBV11-1 | ASSANPGQETQY
- | 11 | TRBV7-3 | ASSLKGFNEQY
TRBD2 | 13 | TRBV5-1 | ASSLQPGGYNEQF
- | 13 | TRBV29-1 | SVEGGWRVADTQY
- | 11 | TRBV20-1 | SGLTFAGTEAF
- | 10 | TRBV12-3/TRBV12-4 | ASSQSMTPLH
TRBD1 | 15 | TRBV28 | ASSLESDRGPNTEAF
- | 11 | TRBV24-1 | ATRGTRSGELF
TRBD2 | 16 | TRBV2 | ASSQLAGGVGSYNEQF
- | 10 | TRBV6-5 | ASRSGDTEAF
TRBD1 | 15 | TRBV5-1 | ASSLGAGGQGKETQY
- | 11 | TRBV20-1 | SAYDRRADTQY
TRBD1 | 13 | TRBV12-5 | ASGPGQGANQPQH
TRBD1 | 13 | TRBV12-3/TRBV12-4 | ASPGGSPNTGELF
TRBD1 | 13 | TRBV28 | ASSRQGTSNQPQH
TRBD2 | 13 | TRBV11-2 | ASSPGLAGGGEQF
TRBD2 | 12 | TRBV5-6 | ASRRTSLRGEQF
TRBD1 | 12 | TRBV12-3/TRBV12-4 | ASSRRDREDTQY
- | 13 | TRBV7-9 | ASSLAIGDYNEQF
TRBD1 | 15 | TRBV27 | ASSPRSQYRGQETQY
TRBD2 | 11 | TRBV7-8 | ASSISGGDEQF
TRBD2 | 11 | TRBV20-1 | SASGRDYNEQF
- | 13 | TRBV5-1 | ASSPSTGRNTEAF
TRBD1 | 12 | TRBV2 | ASKGTGSNQPQH
TRBD2 | 13 | TRBV20-1 | SARDWGTTRNEQF
- | 13 | TRBV6-4 | ASSVLAGQANEQF
TRBD1 | 13 | TRBV29-1 | SVKMGQGDTGELF
- | 16 | TRBV7-8 | ASSPRVFSARDTDTQY
TRBD2 | 14 | TRBV11-3 | ASSVTSGDRTDTQY
- | 10 | TRBV10-3 | DTGVRDTEAF
- | 15 | TRBV28 | ASSLSAGQLFNQPQH